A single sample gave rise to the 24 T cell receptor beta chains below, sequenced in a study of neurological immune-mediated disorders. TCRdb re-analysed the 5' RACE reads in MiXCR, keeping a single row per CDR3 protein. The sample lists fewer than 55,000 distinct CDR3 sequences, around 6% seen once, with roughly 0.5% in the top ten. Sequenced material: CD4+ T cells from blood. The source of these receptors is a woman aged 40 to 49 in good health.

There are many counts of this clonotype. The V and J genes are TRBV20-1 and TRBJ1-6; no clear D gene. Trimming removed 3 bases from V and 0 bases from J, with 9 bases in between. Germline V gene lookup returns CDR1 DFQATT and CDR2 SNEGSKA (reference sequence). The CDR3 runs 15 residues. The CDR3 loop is CSAREDGSYNSPLHF. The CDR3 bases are TGCAGTGCTAGGGAAGACGGCTCCTATAATTCACCCCTCCACTTT.

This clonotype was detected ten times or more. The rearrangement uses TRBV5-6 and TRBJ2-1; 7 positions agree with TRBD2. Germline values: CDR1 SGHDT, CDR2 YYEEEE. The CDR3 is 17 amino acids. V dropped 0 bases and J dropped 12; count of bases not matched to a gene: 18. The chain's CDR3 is CASSLGSFGAGRAGQFF. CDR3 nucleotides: TGTGCCAGCAGCTTGGGTTCGTTCGGAGCGGGGAGGGCCGGGCAGTTCTTC.

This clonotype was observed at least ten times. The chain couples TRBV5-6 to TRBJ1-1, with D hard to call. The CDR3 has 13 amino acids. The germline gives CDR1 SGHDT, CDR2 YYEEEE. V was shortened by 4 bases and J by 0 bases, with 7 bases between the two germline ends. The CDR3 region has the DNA TGTGCCAGCAGCACGACATTGAACACTGAAGCTTTCTTT. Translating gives CASSTTLNTEAFF.

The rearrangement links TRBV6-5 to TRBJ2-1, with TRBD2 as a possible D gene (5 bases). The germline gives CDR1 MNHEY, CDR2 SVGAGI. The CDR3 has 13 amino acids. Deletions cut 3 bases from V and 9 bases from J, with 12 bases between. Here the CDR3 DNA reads TGTGCCAGCAGTTATTTTCGAGCGGCTGAGCAGTTCTTC. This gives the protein CASSYFRAAEQFF.

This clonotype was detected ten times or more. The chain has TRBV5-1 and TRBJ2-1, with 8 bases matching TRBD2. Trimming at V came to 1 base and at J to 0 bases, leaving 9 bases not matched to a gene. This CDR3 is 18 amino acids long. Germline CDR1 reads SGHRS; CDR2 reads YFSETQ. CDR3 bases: TGCGCCAGCAGCTTGTCCCAGACGAGCGGGAGCTCCTACAATGAGCAGTTCTTC. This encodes CASSLSQTSGSSYNEQFF.

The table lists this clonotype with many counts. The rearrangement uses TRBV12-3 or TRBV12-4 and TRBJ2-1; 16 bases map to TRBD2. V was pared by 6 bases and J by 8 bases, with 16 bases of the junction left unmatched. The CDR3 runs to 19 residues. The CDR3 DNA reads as TGTGCCAGCAGAGCCGGGACTAGCGGGAGGGCCCCCCGAATGGATGAGCAGTTCTTC. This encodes CASRAGTSGRAPRMDEQFF.

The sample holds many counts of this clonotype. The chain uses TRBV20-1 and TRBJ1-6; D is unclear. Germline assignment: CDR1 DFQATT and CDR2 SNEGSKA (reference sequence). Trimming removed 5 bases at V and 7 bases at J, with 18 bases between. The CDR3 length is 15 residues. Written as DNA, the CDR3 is TGCAGTGCTCGCCCTTCTGTTCACCCGAATTCACCCCTCCACTTT. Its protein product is CSARPSVHPNSPLHF.

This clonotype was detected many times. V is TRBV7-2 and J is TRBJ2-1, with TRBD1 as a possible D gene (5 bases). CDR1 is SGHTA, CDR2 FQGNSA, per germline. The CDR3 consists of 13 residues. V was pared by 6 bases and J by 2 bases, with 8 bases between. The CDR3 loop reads CASSIGAYNEQFF. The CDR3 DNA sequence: TGTGCCAGCAGTATAGGGGCCTACAATGAGCAGTTCTTC.

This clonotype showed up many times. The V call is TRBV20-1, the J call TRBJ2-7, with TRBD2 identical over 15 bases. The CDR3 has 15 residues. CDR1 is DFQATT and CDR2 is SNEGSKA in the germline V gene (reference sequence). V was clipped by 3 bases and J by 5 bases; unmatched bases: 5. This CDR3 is CSARGLAGGRNEQYF. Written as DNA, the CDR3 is TGCAGTGCTAGGGGACTAGCGGGAGGAAGGAACGAGCAGTACTTC.

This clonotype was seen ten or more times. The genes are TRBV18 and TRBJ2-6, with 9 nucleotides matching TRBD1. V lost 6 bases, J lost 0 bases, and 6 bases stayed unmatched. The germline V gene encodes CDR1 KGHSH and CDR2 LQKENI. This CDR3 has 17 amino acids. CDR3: CASSKGQGNSGANVLTF. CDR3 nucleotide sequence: TGTGCCAGCTCCAAGGGACAGGGAAACTCTGGGGCCAACGTCCTGACTTTC. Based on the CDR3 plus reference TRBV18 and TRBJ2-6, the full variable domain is NAGVMQNPRHLVRRRGQEARLRCSPMKGHSHVYWYRQLPEEGLKFMVYLQKENIIDESGMPKERFSAEFPKEGPSILRIQQVVRGDSAAYFCASSKGQGNSGANVLTFGAGSRLTVL.

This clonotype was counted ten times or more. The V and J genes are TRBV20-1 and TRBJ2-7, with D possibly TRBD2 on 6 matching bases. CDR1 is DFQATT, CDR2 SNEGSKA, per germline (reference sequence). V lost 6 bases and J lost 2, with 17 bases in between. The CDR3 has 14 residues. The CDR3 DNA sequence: TGCAGTGCCCAGATGAGCGGGCGTCCCTACGAGCAGTACTTC. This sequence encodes CSAQMSGRPYEQYF.

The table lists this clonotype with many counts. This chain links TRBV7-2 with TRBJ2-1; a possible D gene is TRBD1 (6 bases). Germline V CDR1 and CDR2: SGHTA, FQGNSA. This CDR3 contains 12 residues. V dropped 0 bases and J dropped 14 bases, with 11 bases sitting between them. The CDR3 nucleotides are TGTGCCAGCAGCTTAGCGGGGGCAGAGAAGTTCTTC. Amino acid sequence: CASSLAGAEKFF.

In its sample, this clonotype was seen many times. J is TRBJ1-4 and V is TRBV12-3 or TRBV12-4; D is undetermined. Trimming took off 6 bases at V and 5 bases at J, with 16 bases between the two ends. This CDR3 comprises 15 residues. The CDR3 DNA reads TGTGCCAGCAGACCCTCCGGTCAGCGGAATGAAAAACTGTTTTTT. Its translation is CASRPSGQRNEKLFF.

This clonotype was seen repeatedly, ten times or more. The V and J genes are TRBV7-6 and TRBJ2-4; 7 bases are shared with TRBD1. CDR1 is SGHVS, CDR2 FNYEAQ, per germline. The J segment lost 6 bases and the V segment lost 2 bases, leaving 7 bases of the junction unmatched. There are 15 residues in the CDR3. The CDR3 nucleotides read TGTGCCAGCAGCTTACAGTCGGGACAGTTAAACATTCAGTACTTC. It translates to CASSLQSGQLNIQYF.

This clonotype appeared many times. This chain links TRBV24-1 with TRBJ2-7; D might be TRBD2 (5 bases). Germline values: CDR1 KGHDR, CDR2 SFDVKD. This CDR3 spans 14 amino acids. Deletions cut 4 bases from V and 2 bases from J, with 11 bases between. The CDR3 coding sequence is TGTGCCACCAGTGAGCGGGCCCCCCCCTACGAGCAGTACTTC. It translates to CATSERAPPYEQYF.

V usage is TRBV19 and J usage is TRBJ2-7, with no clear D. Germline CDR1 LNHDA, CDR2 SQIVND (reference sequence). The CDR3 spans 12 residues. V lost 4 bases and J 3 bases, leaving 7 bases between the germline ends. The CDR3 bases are TGTGCCAGTAGTAACAATCTCTACGAGCAGTACTTC. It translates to CASSNNLYEQYF.

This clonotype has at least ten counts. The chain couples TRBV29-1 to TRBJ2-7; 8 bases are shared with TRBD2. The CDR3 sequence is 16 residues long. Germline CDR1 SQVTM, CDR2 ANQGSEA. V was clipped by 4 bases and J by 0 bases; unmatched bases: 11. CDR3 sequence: CSVASLSGTRSYEQYF. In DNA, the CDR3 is TGCAGCGTTGCCAGTCTTAGCGGGACGCGCTCCTACGAGCAGTACTTC.

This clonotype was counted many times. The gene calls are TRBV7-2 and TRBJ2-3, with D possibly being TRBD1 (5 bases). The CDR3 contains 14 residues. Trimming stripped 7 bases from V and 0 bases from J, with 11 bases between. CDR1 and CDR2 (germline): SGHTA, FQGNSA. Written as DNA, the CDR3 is TGTGCCAGCAATAGGGGATTTAGCACAGATACGCAGTATTTT. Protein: CASNRGFSTDTQYF.

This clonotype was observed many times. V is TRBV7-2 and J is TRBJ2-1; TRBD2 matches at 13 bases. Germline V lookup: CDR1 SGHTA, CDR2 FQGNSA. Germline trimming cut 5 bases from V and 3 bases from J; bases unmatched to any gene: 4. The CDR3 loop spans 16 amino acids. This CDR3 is CASSGRTSGSYNEQFF. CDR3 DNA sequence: TGTGCCAGCAGCGGGCGGACTAGCGGGAGCTACAATGAGCAGTTCTTC.

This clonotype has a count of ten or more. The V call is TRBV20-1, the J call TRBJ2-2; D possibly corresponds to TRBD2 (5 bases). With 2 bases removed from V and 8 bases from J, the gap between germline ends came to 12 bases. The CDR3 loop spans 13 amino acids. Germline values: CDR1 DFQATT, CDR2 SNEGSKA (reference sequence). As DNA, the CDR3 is TGCAGTGCTAGAAAGGACTCCTTGGGGGAGCTGTTTTTT. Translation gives CSARKDSLGELFF.

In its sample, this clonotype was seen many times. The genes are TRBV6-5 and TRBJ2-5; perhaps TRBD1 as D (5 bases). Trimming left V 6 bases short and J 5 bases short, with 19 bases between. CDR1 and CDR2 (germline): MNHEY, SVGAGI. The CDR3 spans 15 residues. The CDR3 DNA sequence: TGTGCCAGCAGCCCCTTCAGGGTGCAATTCGAGACCCAGTACTTC. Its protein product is CASSPFRVQFETQYF.

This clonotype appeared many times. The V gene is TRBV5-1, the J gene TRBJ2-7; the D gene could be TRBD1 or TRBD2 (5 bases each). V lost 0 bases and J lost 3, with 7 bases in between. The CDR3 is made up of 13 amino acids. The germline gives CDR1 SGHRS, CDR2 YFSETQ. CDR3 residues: CASSLGGIYEQYF. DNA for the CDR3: TGCGCCAGCAGCTTGGGGGGGATCTACGAGCAGTACTTC.

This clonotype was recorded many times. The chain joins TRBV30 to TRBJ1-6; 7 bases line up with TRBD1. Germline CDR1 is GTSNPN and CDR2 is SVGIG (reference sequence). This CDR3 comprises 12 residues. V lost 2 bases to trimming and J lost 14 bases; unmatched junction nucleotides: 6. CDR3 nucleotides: TGTGCCTGGAGTCTGGGACAGCGGGCCCTCCACTTT. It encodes CAWSLGQRALHF.

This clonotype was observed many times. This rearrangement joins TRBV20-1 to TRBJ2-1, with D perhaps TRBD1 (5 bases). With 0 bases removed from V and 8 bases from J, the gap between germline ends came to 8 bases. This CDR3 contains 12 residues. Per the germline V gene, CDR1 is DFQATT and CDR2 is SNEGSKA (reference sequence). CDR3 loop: CSARDQGDEQFF. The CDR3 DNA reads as TGCAGTGCTAGAGATCAAGGGGATGAGCAGTTCTTC.